This section outlines one TCR beta chain sequence together with its context. Its antigen is not identified. Germline values: CDR1 MDHEN, CDR2 SYDVKM. V was clipped by 5 bases and J by 3 bases; unmatched bases: 2. The CDR3 consists of 14 residues. Here immunoSEQ multiplex PCR was the method, and the copy in TCRdb shows in-frame clones only, minus some. The table includes 90,000 to 120,000 clones, 87% detected once. The source of the sample is a study of T cell responses to AZD1222 COVID-19 vaccine. Study-level findings and limits: Females outnumbered males among donors, who were mostly white British; clonal diversity was possibly underestimated. Along spike, vaccine-associated CD4 TCRs were found throughout, with dominance at 160-218 and 743-854. Repertoire sampling happened only post peak T cell response.

Sequencing was performed on peripheral blood, taken 28 days after the second AZD1222 dose. The source is an adult who received the AZD1222 COVID-19 vaccine. This chain joins TRBV28 and TRBJ1-4; 8 nucleotides match TRBD1. The CDR3 nucleotides read TGTGCCAGCAGTCGGGACAGGCCTAATGAAAAACTGTTTTTT. Protein product: CASSRDRPNEKLFF. The whole variable domain, remainder taken from reference TRBV28 and TRBJ1-4, is DVKVTQSSRYLVKRTGEKVFLECVQDMDHENMFWYRQDPGLGLRLIYFSYDVKMKEKGDIPEGYSVSREKKERFSLILESASTNQTSMYLCASSRDRPNEKLFFGSGTQLSVL.